This is a list of T cell receptor beta chains from one sample in a study of OX40 agonist ivuxolimab in advanced cancers. Measured with immunoSEQ multiplex PCR; TCRdb has only the in-frame clones, and not every one. The sample holds approximately 31,000 clones, 88% seen once. This specimen was CD4+ or CD8+ T cells sorted from blood, taken in a trial of the OX40 agonist ivuxolimab. The receptors come from an adult with an advanced solid tumor such as melanoma, head and neck, liver or kidney cancer. The CDR3 runs from the conserved cysteine through the conserved F or W. The D gene is left open where the match is weak. Rows give clone size only sometimes, using once, few, many, or a class for an expanded clone.

v_gene	abundance	d_gene	j_gene	CDR3nt	CDR3aa
TRBV4-1	-	-	TRBJ1-1	TGCGCCAGTGGACGAACCTCGGACAGGAACACTGAAGCTTTCTTT	CASGRTSDRNTEAFF
TRBV7-9	-	-	TRBJ1-1	TGTGCCAGCAGCATCACGGGGGGAAACACTGAAGCTTTCTTT	CASSITGGNTEAFF
TRBV4-2	-	-	TRBJ1-1	TGTGCCAGCAGCCAAGAGTCCGGATACACTGAAGCTTTCTTT	CASSQESGYTEAFF
TRBV6-5	-	TRBD1	TRBJ2-7	TGTGCCAGCAGTTACACTCCGACAGGGGCCTACGAGCAGTACTTC	CASSYTPTGAYEQYF
TRBV28	-	-	TRBJ2-5	TGTGCCAGCACCGGGGGTCAGGGAGGCAACTTC	CASTGGQGGNF
TRBV5-6	-	-	TRBJ2-3	TGTGCCAGCAGCTTGGATCCAGATACGCAGTATTTT	CASSLDPDTQYF
TRBV11-2	-	-	TRBJ2-3	TGTGCCAGCAGCTTAGAGCGGGGCAGGGGGGCCAAAGATACGCAGTATTTT	CASSLERGRGAKDTQYF
TRBV9	-	-	TRBJ2-7	TGTGCCAGCAGCGCCGAAGGCCCCGGGGGCTACGAGCAGTACTTC	CASSAEGPGGYEQYF
TRBV19	-	-	TRBJ1-5	TGTGCCAGCTCCTTCGGGGGGAGCAATCAGCCCCAGCATTTT	CASSFGGSNQPQHF
TRBV27	-	-	TRBJ2-1	TGTGCCAGCAGTTTATCCAGGGTCAATGAGCAGTTCTTC	CASSLSRVNEQFF
TRBV25-1	-	-	TRBJ2-7	TGTGCCAGCAGTATAGGGGACTACGAGCAGTACTTC	CASSIGDYEQYF
TRBV18	-	-	TRBJ2-5	TGTGCCAGCTCACCAGAAGTCCGGACCACGGAGACCCAGTACTTC	CASSPEVRTTETQYF
TRBV4-3	once	-	TRBJ2-7	TGCGCCAGCAGCCAAGCGTCGTCCCCCTCCTACGAGCAGTACTTC	CASSQASSPSYEQYF
TRBV4-1	-	-	TRBJ1-2	TGCGCCAGCAGCCAAGATCGCACAGGCATCTATGGCTACACCTTC	CASSQDRTGIYGYTF
TRBV6-5	-	-	TRBJ1-5	TGTGCCAGCAGAGAGGAGGGAAGCAATCAGCCCCAGCATTTT	CASREEGSNQPQHF